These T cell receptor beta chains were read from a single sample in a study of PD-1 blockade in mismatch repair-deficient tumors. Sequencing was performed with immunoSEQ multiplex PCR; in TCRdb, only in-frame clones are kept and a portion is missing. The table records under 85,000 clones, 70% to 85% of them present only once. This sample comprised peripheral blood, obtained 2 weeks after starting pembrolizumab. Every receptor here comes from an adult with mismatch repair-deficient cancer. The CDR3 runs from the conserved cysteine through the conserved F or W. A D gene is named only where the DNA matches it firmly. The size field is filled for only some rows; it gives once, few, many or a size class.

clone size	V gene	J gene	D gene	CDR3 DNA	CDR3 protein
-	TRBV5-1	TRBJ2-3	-	TGCGCCGGATCCCCCGAGACCCCAGGAGATACGCAGTATTTT	CAGSPETPGDTQYF
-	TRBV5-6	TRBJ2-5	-	TGTGCCAGCAGCTTGATAAGCAGCGGAGTACCCCAAGAGACCCAGTACTTC	CASSLISSGVPQETQYF
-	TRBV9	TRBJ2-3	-	TGTGCCAGCAGCGCCCCGCCGACTAGCACAGATACGCAGTATTTT	CASSAPPTSTDTQYF
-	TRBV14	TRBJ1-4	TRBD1	TGTGCCAGCAGCCAAGTCGAGACAGGGGGTCGGGAAAAACTGTTTTTT	CASSQVETGGREKLFF
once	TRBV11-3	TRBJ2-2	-	TGTGCCAGCAGCTTCGCGAGGTTCGCGAACACCGGGGAGCTGTTTTTT	CASSFARFANTGELFF
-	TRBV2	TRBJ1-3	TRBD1	TGTGCCAGCGGGCACAGGGGGTCCCAGATCTCTGGAAACACCATATATTTT	CASGHRGSQISGNTIYF
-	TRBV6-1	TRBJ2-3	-	TGTGCCAGCAGTGAAGCGCAAGTGTGG	CASSEAQVW
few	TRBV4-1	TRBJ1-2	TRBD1	TGCGCCAGCAGCCTCGATCCGGGACAGGGGGCGGTTGGCTACACCTTC	CASSLDPGQGAVGYTF
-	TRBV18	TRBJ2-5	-	TGTGCCAGCTCATCGAGGGGGGAGACCCAGTACTTC	CASSSRGETQYF
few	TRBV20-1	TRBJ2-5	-	TGCAGTGCTAGAGCTGAGACCCAGTACTTC	CSARAETQYF
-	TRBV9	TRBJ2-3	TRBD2	TGTGCCAGCAGCATTGGGACTAGCGGCACAGATACGCAGTATTTT	CASSIGTSGTDTQYF
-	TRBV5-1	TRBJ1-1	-	TGCGCCAGCAGTTATTCGGGGATGGGCATGAACACTGAAGCTTTCTTT	CASSYSGMGMNTEAFF
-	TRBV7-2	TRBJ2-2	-	TGTGCCAGCAGCCAGACCAAATCCACCGGGGAGCTGTTTTTT	CASSQTKSTGELFF
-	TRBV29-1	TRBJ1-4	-	TGCAGCGCCCTCACGTCGGGGAAACTGTTTTTT	CSALTSGKLFF
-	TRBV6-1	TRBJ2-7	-	TGTGCCAGCAGTACGGGACTCAACTCCTACGAGCAGTACTTC	CASSTGLNSYEQYF
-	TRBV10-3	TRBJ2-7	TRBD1	TGTGCCATCAGTGGGACAGGGTATTTCTCCTACGAGCAGTACTTC	CAISGTGYFSYEQYF
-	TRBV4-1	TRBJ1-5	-	TGCGCCAGCAGCCAAGAGGGGTATAGCAATCAGCCCCAGCATTTT	CASSQEGYSNQPQHF
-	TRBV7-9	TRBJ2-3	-	TGTGCCAGCAGCTTAGGGTGGAGGGAAAGCGGCTCTTACGATACGCAGTATTTT	CASSLGWRESGSYDTQYF
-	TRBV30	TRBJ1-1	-	TGTGCCTGGAGTGTGGGCAGATCGAACACTGAAGCTTTCTTT	CAWSVGRSNTEAFF
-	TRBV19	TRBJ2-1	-	TGTGCCAGTATCTCGGCCGGCTCCTACAATGAGCAGTTCTTC	CASISAGSYNEQFF
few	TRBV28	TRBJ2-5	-	TGTGCCAGCAGTCCGCAACCTACAGGCCCTCCGACCCAGTACTTC	CASSPQPTGPPTQYF
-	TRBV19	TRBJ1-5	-	TGTGCCAGTAGTATTACCCTAAATCAGCCCCAGCATTTT	CASSITLNQPQHF
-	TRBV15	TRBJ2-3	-	TGTGCCACCAGCAGGACGAACGCGTTCCCAGGTCTAATGAGCTCAGATACGCAGTATTTT	CATSRTNAFPGLMSSDTQYF
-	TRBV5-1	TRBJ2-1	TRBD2	TGCGCCAGCAGCTTGACTAGCGGGAGAGCCTCCTACAATGAGCAGTTCTTC	CASSLTSGRASYNEQFF
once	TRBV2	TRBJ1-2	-	TGTGCCAGCAGTTCCAGGGTGTCTTGGGATGGCTACACCTTC	CASSSRVSWDGYTF
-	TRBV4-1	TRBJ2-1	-	TGCGCCAGCAGCCAAGACCCCTACAATGAGCAGTTCTTC	CASSQDPYNEQFF
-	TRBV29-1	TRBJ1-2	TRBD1	TGCAGCGTTGGAGACAGGGTGGATGGCTACACCTTC	CSVGDRVDGYTF
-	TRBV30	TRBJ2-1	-	TGTGCCTGGAGTACGGCCGGGGGCAATGAGCAGTTCTTC	CAWSTAGGNEQFF
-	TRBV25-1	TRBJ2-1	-	TGTGCCAGCAGCGTGGGGGGAGCAGGAGGTGGCAATGAGCAGTTCTTC	CASSVGGAGGGNEQFF
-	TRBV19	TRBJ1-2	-	TGTGCCAGTAGTATTCTCCGGGGGGCGCATGGCTACACCTTC	CASSILRGAHGYTF
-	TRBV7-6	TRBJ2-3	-	TGTGCCATTATAGGGGGTCCCCTACGCGATACGCAGTATTTT	CAIIGGPLRDTQYF
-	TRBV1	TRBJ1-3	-	TGCACCAGCAGCCAAGATCGACCTCTCATTTGGACAGGGTTCTACGGAAACACCATATATTTT	CTSSQDRPLIWTGFYGNTIYF
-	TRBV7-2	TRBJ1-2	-	TGTGCCAGCAGCCCCATCCGGCTTATCCATGGCTACACCTTC	CASSPIRLIHGYTF
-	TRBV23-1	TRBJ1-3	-	TGCGCCAGCAGTCAAGGCAGGTCAAGCTACACCATATATTTT	CASSQGRSSYTIYF
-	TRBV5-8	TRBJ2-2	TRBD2	TGTGCCAGCAGCTTCCCGACTAGCGGGAGGGACACCGGGGAGCTGTTTTTT	CASSFPTSGRDTGELFF
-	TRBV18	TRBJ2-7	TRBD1	TGTGCCAGCTCAGGAGTGGGACAGGGCCCCTACGAGCAGTACTTC	CASSGVGQGPYEQYF
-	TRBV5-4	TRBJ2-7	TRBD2	TGTGCCAGCAGCCCGGGGAGGGGCTACGAGCAGTACTTC	CASSPGRGYEQYF
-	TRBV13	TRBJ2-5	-	TGTGCCAGCGGACGGGGTCAAGAGACCCAGTACTTC	CASGRGQETQYF
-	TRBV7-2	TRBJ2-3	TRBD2	TGTGCCAGCAGCTTACCCGGGAGGGCCGGAAATACGCAGTATTTT	CASSLPGRAGNTQYF
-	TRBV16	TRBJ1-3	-	TGTGCCAGCAGCCGCTTCTCTGGAAACACCATATATTTT	CASSRFSGNTIYF
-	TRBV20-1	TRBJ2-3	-	TGCAGCGCTCTGATCCCAGATACGCAGTATTTT	CSALIPDTQYF
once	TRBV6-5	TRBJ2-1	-	TGTGCCAGCAAGGGGGTACGGAATGAGCAGTTCTTC	CASKGVRNEQFF
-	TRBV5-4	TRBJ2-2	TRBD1	TGTGCCAGCAGCCGGGACAGGGCGAACGGGGAGCTGTTTTTT	CASSRDRANGELFF
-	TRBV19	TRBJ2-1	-	TGTGCCAGTAGTATATCAAGCGCAGTCTACAATGAGCAGTTCTTC	CASSISSAVYNEQFF
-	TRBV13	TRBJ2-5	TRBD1	TGTGCCAGCAGCACGACAGGGTTAGAGACCCAGTACTTC	CASSTTGLETQYF
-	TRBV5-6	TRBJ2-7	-	TGTGCCAGCAGCTTGGGACTCCCCAAGACCTACGAGCAGTACTTC	CASSLGLPKTYEQYF
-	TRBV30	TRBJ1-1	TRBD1	TGTGCCTGGAGGGGTGGACAGGGTGGTTGGGGCACTGAAGCTTTCTTT	CAWRGGQGGWGTEAFF
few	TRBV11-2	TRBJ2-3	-	TGTGCCAGCAGCTTTGAGGGCGACCGCACAGATACGCAGTATTTT	CASSFEGDRTDTQYF
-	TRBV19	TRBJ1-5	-	TGTGCCAGTAGTATAGCGCAGGGATTGATGAGCAATCAGCCCCAGCATTTT	CASSIAQGLMSNQPQHF
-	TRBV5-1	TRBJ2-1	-	TGCGCCAGCAGCGCACCGGGACCGCCGCAACCTTCCCTATACAATGAGCAGTTCTTC	CASSAPGPPQPSLYNEQFF
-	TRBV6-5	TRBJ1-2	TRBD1	TGTGCCAGCAGGGGACAGGGAGGGACATATGGCTACACCTTC	CASRGQGGTYGYTF
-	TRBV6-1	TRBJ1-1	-	TGTGCCAGCAGAATAGGGGTGATTTTGACTGAAGCTTTCTTT	CASRIGVILTEAFF
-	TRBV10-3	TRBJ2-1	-	TGTGCCATCAGTGGTCAGGATTACAATGAGCAGTTCTTC	CAISGQDYNEQFF
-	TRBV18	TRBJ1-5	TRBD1	TGTGCCAGCTCACCACCTGGGACAGGGTTTCTTGGCAATCAGCCCCAGCATTTT	CASSPPGTGFLGNQPQHF
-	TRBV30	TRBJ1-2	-	TGTGCCTGGAGTGCGAGTAGGGGTGGCTACACCTTC	CAWSASRGGYTF
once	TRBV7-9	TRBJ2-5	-	TGTGCCAGCAGCCCTCGGACTAACCAAGAGACCCAGTACTTC	CASSPRTNQETQYF
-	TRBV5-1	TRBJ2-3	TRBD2	TGCGCCAGCAGCCCCGGGACTAGCGGGGTCACAGATACGCAGTATTTT	CASSPGTSGVTDTQYF
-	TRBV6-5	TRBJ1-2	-	TGTGCCAGCAGTTATGGCAGTGGCAGGAGTTTGGACGGCTACACCTTC	CASSYGSGRSLDGYTF